The 14 T cell receptor beta chains given below trace back to one sample, sequenced in a study of T cells after yellow fever vaccination. TCRdb redid the calling of the 5' RACE reads with MiXCR, one entry per CDR3 protein. The table has just under 600,000 distinct CDR3 sequences, approximately 15% seen once. This specimen consisted of PBMCs, obtained on the day of the yellow fever booster vaccination. The source of these receptors is a man under 40 who received the YFV17D yellow fever vaccine.

This clonotype was seen only a few times. The gene calls are TRBV20-1 and TRBJ1-6, with no clear D. V lost 3 bases to trimming and J lost 5 bases, with 11 bases between them. The CDR3 length is 14 residues. Germline V gene data show CDR1 as DFQATT and CDR2 as SNEGSKA (reference sequence). In DNA form, the CDR3 reads TGCAGTGCTAGGACCAGCTTTGATAATTCACCCCTCCACTTT. Protein product: CSARTSFDNSPLHF.

The chain uses TRBV6-2 or TRBV6-3 and TRBJ2-7; the D gene is possibly TRBD2 (5 bases). The germline CDR1 and CDR2 sequences are MNHEY and SVGEGT. This CDR3 comprises 14 residues. V lost 5 bases to trimming and J lost 6 bases, with 17 bases between them. In DNA, the CDR3 is TGTGCCAGCAGTCCTACTACGTCGGCGGGCGAGCAGTACTTC. This encodes CASSPTTSAGEQYF.

Many counts were recorded for this clonotype. The chain is built from TRBV7-2 and TRBJ2-1; 12 nucleotides agree with TRBD2. The germline V gene encodes CDR1 SGHTA and CDR2 FQGNSA. The CDR3 spans 15 residues. Trimming took 5 bases from V and 9 from J; bases not matched to a gene: 8. As DNA, the CDR3 is TGTGCCAGCAGCCCGACTAGCGGGAGAGGGGGTGAGCAGTTCTTC. Translated, it gives CASSPTSGRGGEQFF.

This clonotype was picked up a small number of times. The gene calls are TRBV2 and TRBJ2-5; 10 bases map to TRBD2. This CDR3 is 13 amino acids long. Germline V lookup: CDR1 SNHLY, CDR2 FYNNEI. V lost 9 bases, J lost 1 base, and 2 bases stayed unmatched. In nucleotides, the CDR3 is TGTGCCAGGAGGACTAGCGGCCAAGAGACCCAGTACTTC. Protein: CARRTSGQETQYF.

The chain joins TRBV6-5 to TRBJ2-7; D is perhaps TRBD2 (5 bases). The CDR3 sequence is 13 residues long. Trimming cost V 0 bases and J 2 bases, with 5 bases left between them. Germline V lookup: CDR1 MNHEY, CDR2 SVGAGI. The CDR3 protein is CASSYSEAYEQYF. As DNA, the CDR3 is TGTGCCAGCAGTTACTCGGAGGCCTACGAGCAGTACTTC.

This clonotype was detected a few times. The rearrangement uses TRBV7-9 and TRBJ2-5; D possibly corresponds to TRBD2 (5 bases). Deletions cut 6 bases from V and 3 bases from J, with 20 bases between. Germline CDR1 and CDR2: SEHNR and FQNEAQ (reference sequence). The CDR3 totals 16 residues. This CDR3 is CASSQSLWEIKETQYF. The CDR3 DNA reads as TGTGCCAGCAGTCAATCGCTATGGGAGATAAAAGAGACCCAGTACTTC. Full variable domain (rest looked up from reference TRBV7-9 and TRBJ2-5): DTGVSQNPRHKITKRGQNVTFRCDPISEHNRLYWYRQTLGQGPEFLTYFQNEAQLEKSRLLSDRFSAERPKGSFSTLEIQRTEQGDSAMYLCASSQSLWEIKETQYFGPGTRLLVL.

This clonotype was recorded a few times. This chain connects TRBV24-1 to TRBJ2-5, with D perhaps TRBD2 (6 bases). The CDR3 has 16 residues. V was trimmed by 6 bases and J by 1 base, leaving 17 bases between them. CDR1 and CDR2 (germline): KGHDR, SFDVKD. The CDR3 loop is CATSPRHGLSQETQYF. The CDR3 region has the DNA TGTGCCACCAGTCCTCGACACGGACTATCCCAAGAGACCCAGTACTTC.

The J gene is TRBJ2-2, the V gene TRBV6-5; D call uncertain. V was cut by 2 bases and J by 0 bases, with 7 bases left in between. This CDR3 comprises 15 residues. Germline CDR1 and CDR2: MNHEY and SVGAGI. The CDR3, as DNA: TGTGCCAGCAGTTACGAACCTACGAACACCGGGGAGCTGTTTTTT. Residues: CASSYEPTNTGELFF.

This sequence joins TRBV12-3 or TRBV12-4 and TRBJ2-7, with TRBD2 matching 12 bases. This CDR3 is 14 amino acids long. V shed 4 bases and J 4 bases; nucleotides not matched to a gene: 2. DNA for the CDR3: TGTGCCAGCAGTTCTAGCGGGAGGGGGTACGAGCAGTACTTC. The encoded protein is CASSSSGRGYEQYF.

This clonotype was seen many times. The chain uses TRBV7-2 and TRBJ1-4, with D perhaps TRBD1 (5 bases). Germline-derived CDR1 and CDR2 are SGHTA and FQGNSA. Trimming cost V 1 base and J 0 bases, with 6 bases left between them. CDR3 length: 15 residues. The CDR3 sequence is CASSLGTTTNEKLFF. CDR3 DNA sequence: TGTGCCAGCAGCTTAGGGACAACAACTAATGAAAAACTGTTTTTT. Full variable domain (missing parts from reference TRBV7-2 and TRBJ1-4): GAGVSQSPSNKVTEKGKDVELRCDPISGHTALYWYRQSLGQGLEFLIYFQGNSAPDKSGLPSDRFSAERTGGSVSTLTIQRTQQEDSAVYLCASSLGTTTNEKLFFGSGTQLSVL.

The chain employs TRBV7-2 and TRBJ2-5, with a tentative D call TRBD1 (6 bases). The CDR3 is made up of 14 amino acids. V gave up 5 bases and J gave up 4 bases, with 14 bases separating them. CDR1 SGHTA and CDR2 FQGNSA come from the germline V gene. The DNA for the CDR3 is TGTGCCAGCAGCACCCAGACAGGTCGAGAGACCCAGTACTTC. It encodes CASSTQTGRETQYF.

This clonotype was found a few times. The rearrangement joins TRBV28 to TRBJ2-7; a weak D match, TRBD1 (5 bases). Germline-derived CDR1 and CDR2 are MDHEN and SYDVKM. This CDR3 is built from 12 residues. V shed 7 bases and J shed 1 base, with 8 bases lying between them. The CDR3 spells CASNTGSYEQYF. CDR3 nucleotide sequence: TGTGCCAGCAATACAGGTTCCTACGAGCAGTACTTC. Full variable domain (rest looked up from reference TRBV28 and TRBJ2-7): DVKVTQSSRYLVKRTGEKVFLECVQDMDHENMFWYRQDPGLGLRLIYFSYDVKMKEKGDIPEGYSVSREKKERFSLILESASTNQTSMYLCASNTGSYEQYFGPGTRLTVT.

This sequence joins TRBV10-3 and TRBJ1-4; 7 nucleotides align to TRBD1. CDR3 size: 14 residues. After removal of 3 bases from V and 7 bases from J, the junction contained 5 bases not matched to a gene. The V gene's germline CDR1 is ENHRY and CDR2 SYGVKD. The CDR3 bases are TGTGCCATCAGTGATCTCAGGACAGGTGAAAAACTGTTTTTT. Protein product: CAISDLRTGEKLFF.

This chain uses TRBV29-1 with TRBJ2-3; D may be TRBD1 (6 bases). V lost 4 bases to trimming and J lost 1 base, with 12 bases between them. Germline CDR1 reads SQVTM; CDR2 reads ANQGSEA. The CDR3 is 14 amino acids. DNA for the CDR3: TGCAGCGTTGCGGCGGACAGCCGCACAGATACGCAGTATTTT. This translates into CSVAADSRTDTQYF.